The next 10 T cell receptor beta chains were all read from a single sample in a study of vaccination effects on CD4 cells after COVID-19. The antigens these receptors bind are not known. ViraFEST assay sequencing came after antigen-specific CD4+ T cells were expanded with viral peptide pools. Around day 10 of culture, CD4+ T cells were separated out. Some clones are missing from TCRdb's copy, which holds only in-frame ones; the method was immunoSEQ multiplex PCR. In the table there are approximately 82,000 clones, around four fifths of which are singletons. The sample here was CD4+ T cells from PBMCs cultured with HCoV-229E spike peptides, taken before COVID-19 vaccination. The receptor source for this set is a human donor who received a COVID-19 vaccine.

This clone was seen a handful of times. The rearrangement links TRBV6-5 to TRBJ1-5; 7 positions agree with TRBD1. The CDR3 contains 13 residues. Germline V gives CDR1 MNHEY, CDR2 SVGAGI. After removal of 6 bases from V and 4 bases from J, the junction contained 3 bases not matched to a gene. CDR3 DNA sequence: TGTGCCAGCAGCGGGACAGCAAATCAGCCCCAGCATTTT. It yields the protein CASSGTANQPQHF.

V is TRBV21-1 and J is TRBJ2-6; the listed D gene, TRBD1, was not tested against the DNA. TRBV21-1 is a recognized pseudogene. This CDR3 comprises 18 residues. CDR3 in amino acids: CASSPSLRYDMGANVLTF. As DNA, the CDR3 is TGTGCCAGCAGCCCCTCTTTACGATATGACATGGGGGCCAACGTCCTGACTTTC.

The J gene is TRBJ1-2, the V gene TRBV19, with TRBD1 identical over 10 bases. Germline lookup yields CDR1 LNHDA and CDR2 SQIVND (reference sequence). Trimming at V came to 6 bases and at J to 7 bases, leaving 14 bases not matched to a gene. This CDR3 region has 16 residues. The CDR3 sequence is CASSLEGTGAEVGYTF. Written as DNA, the CDR3 is TGTGCCAGTAGCCTAGAGGGGACAGGGGCAGAAGTTGGCTACACCTTC.

This chain connects TRBV20-1 to TRBJ1-2; D perhaps matches TRBD1 (6 bases). Trimming cost V 4 bases and J 8 bases, with 11 bases left between them. The CDR3 is made up of 11 amino acids. Germline V lookup: CDR1 DFQATT, CDR2 SNEGSKA (reference sequence). Written as DNA, the CDR3 is TGCAGTGCTAAGGGGGGTTGGGGCTACACCTTC. Translated, it gives CSAKGGWGYTF.

CDR3 residues: CASSSYTPSYEQYV. The CDR3 region has the DNA TGTGCCAGCAGTTCCTACACACCTTCCTACGAGCAGTACGTC. The chain uses TRBV28 and TRBJ2-7; D is undetermined. Per germline, CDR1 MDHEN and CDR2 SYDVKM. Trimming shortened V by 4 bases and J by 1 base, and 11 bases separated the two germline ends. This CDR3 has 14 residues.

The V gene is TRBV5-8, the J gene TRBJ2-1; 9 nucleotides line up with TRBD2. This CDR3 has 16 amino acids. J was trimmed by 5 bases and V by 7 bases; bases with no gene match: 13. Germline assignment: CDR1 SGHTS and CDR2 YDEGEE. CDR3 DNA: TGTGCCAGCCCAGCTCTCCGACTAGCGGAACACAATGAGCAGTTCTTC. Protein: CASPALRLAEHNEQFF. Full variable domain (rest looked up from reference TRBV5-8 and TRBJ2-1): EAGVTQSPTHLIKTRGQQATLRCSPISGHTSVYWYQQALGLGLQFLLWYDEGEERNRGNFPPRFSGRQFPNYSSELNVNALELEDSALYLCASPALRLAEHNEQFFGPGTRLTVL.

The chain employs TRBV5-6 and TRBJ2-4; D is tentatively TRBD1 or TRBD2 (5 bases each). Between the trimmed V and J ends, which lost 3 bases and 10 bases, there was a span of 17 bases. Germline CDR1 SGHDT, CDR2 YYEEEE. The CDR3 covers 14 residues. The CDR3 DNA reads as TGTGCCAGCAGCTCTACTTCCGGGACGGCAATTCAGTACTTC. It is translated as CASSSTSGTAIQYF.

This chain links TRBV5-8 with TRBJ2-2; 11 bases fit TRBD2. Germline V gives CDR1 SGHTS, CDR2 YDEGEE. V lost 6 bases and J lost 5; bases outside the gene matches: 3. The CDR3 spans 14 residues. The CDR3 DNA follows: TGTGCCAGCACCCGACTAGCGGGGACCGGGGAGCTGTTTTTT. Protein sequence: CASTRLAGTGELFF.

This clone has a handful of counts. The chain links TRBV15 to TRBJ1-2, with 7 bases aligning to TRBD1. The germline V gene encodes CDR1 LNHNV and CDR2 YYDKDF (reference sequence). The CDR3 consists of 14 residues. J was trimmed by 7 bases and V by 3 bases; bases with no gene match: 8. The CDR3 sequence is CATSSYPGGSGYTF. The CDR3 DNA reads as TGTGCCACCAGCAGTTACCCAGGGGGTTCTGGCTACACCTTC.

V and J are TRBV6-6 and TRBJ1-2; possible D gene TRBD1, 5 bases. The CDR3 sequence is 15 residues long. The V and J ends lost 5 bases and 5 bases respectively, with 18 bases between them. CDR1 and CDR2 from the germline V gene are MNHNY and SVGAGI (reference sequence). This chain's CDR3 is CASSPRRGTGYGYTF. CDR3 coding DNA: TGTGCCAGCAGTCCCCGGAGGGGAACGGGGTATGGCTACACCTTC.